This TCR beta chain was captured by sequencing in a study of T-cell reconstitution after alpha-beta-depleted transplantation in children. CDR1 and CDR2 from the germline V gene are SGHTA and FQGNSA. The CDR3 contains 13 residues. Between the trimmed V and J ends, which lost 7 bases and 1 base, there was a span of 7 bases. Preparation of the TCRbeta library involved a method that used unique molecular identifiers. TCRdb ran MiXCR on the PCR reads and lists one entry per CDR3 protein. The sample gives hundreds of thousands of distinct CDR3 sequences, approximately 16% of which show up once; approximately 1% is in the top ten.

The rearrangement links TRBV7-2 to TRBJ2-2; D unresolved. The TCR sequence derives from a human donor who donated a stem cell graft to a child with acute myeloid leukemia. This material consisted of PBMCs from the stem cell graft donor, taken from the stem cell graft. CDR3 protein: CASMRGNTGELFF. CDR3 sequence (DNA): TGTGCCAGCATGCGAGGGAACACCGGGGAGCTGTTTTTT.